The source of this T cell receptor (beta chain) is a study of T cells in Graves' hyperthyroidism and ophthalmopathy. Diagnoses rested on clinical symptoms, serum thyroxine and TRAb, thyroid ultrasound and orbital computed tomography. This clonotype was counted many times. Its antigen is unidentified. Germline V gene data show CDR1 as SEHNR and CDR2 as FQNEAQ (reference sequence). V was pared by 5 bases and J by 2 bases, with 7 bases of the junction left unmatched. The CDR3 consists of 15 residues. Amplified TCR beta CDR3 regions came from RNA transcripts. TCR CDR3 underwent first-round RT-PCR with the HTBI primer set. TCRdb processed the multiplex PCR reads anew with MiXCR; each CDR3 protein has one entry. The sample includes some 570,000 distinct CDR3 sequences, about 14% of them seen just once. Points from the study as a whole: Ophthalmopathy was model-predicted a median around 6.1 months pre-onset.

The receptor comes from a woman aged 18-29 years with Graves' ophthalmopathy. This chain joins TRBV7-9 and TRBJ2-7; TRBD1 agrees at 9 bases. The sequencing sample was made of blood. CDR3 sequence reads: CASSLRQGGTYEQYF. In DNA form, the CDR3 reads TGTGCCAGCAGCCTAAGACAGGGGGGGACCTACGAGCAGTACTTC.